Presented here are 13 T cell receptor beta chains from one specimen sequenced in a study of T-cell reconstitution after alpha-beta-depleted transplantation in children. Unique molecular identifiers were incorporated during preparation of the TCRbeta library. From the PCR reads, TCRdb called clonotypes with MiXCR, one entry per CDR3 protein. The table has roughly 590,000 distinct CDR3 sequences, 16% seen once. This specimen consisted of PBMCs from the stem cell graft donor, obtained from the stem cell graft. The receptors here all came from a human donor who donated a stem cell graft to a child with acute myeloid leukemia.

The CDR3 sequence is CSARVSEEKLFF. The CDR3 DNA reads as TGCAGTGCTAGAGTGTCAGAGGAAAAACTGTTTTTT. The chain uses TRBV20-1 and TRBJ1-4; D gene unclear. Trimming stripped 1 base from V and 8 bases from J, with 8 bases between. This CDR3 has 12 residues. CDR1 and CDR2 (germline): DFQATT, SNEGSKA (reference sequence).

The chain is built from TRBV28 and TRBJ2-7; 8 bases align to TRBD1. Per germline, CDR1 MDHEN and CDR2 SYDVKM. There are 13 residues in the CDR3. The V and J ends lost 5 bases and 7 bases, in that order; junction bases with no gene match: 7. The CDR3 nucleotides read TGTGCCAGCAGTCCGGGACAGGTTGGAGAGCAGTACGTC. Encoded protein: CASSPGQVGEQYV.

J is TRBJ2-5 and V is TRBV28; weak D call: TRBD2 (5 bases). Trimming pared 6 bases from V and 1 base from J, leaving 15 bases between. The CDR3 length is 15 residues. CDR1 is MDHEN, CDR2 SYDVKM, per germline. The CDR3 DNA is TGTGCCAGCAGCTCAAGACTAACGCCCCAAGAGACCCAGTACTTC. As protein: CASSSRLTPQETQYF.

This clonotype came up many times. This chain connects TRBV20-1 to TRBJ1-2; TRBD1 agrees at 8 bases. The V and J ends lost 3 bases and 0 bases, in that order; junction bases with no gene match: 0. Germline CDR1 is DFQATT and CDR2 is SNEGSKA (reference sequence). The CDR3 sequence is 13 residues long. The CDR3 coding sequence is TGCAGTGCTAGGGACAGGGCTAACTATGGCTACACCTTC. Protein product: CSARDRANYGYTF.

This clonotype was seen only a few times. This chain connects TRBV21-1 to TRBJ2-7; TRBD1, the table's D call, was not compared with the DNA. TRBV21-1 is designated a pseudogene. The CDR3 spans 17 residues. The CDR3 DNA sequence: TGTGCCAGCAGCAAAAATTTCTTGGGACAGAGGTATGACGAGCAGTACGTC. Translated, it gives CASSKNFLGQRYDEQYV.

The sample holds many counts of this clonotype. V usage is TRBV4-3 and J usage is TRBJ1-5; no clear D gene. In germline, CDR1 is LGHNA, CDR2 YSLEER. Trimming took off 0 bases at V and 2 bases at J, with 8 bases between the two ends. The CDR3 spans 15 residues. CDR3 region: CASSQDRTGNQPQHF. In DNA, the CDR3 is TGCGCCAGCAGCCAAGATCGTACTGGCAATCAGCCCCAGCATTTT.

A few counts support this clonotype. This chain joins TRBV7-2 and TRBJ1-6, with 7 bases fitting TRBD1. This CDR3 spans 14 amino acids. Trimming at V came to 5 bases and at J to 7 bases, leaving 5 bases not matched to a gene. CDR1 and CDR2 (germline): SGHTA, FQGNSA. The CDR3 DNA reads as TGTGCCAGCAGCCGCAGGACAGGCAATTCACCCCTCCACTTT. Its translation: CASSRRTGNSPLHF.

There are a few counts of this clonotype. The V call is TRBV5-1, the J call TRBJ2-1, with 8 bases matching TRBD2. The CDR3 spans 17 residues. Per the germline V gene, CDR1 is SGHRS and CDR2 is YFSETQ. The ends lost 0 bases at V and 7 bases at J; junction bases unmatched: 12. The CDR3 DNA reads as TGCGCCAGCAGCTTGGAACTACTAGCGGCGGCGGGGAATGAGCAGTTCTTC. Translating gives CASSLELLAAAGNEQFF.

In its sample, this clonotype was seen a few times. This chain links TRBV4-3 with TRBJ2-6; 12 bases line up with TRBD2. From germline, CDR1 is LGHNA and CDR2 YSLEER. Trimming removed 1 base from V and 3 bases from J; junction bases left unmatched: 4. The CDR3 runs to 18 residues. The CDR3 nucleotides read TGCGCCAGCAGCCAAGCTAGCGGGGGGGGAGGTGGGGCCAACGTCCTGACTTTC. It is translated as CASSQASGGGGGANVLTF.

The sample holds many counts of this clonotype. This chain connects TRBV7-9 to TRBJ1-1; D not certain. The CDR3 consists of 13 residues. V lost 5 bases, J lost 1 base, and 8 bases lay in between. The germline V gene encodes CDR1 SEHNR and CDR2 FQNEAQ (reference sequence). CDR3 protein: CASSPPSNTEAFF. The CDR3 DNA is TGTGCCAGCAGCCCCCCATCGAACACTGAAGCTTTCTTT.

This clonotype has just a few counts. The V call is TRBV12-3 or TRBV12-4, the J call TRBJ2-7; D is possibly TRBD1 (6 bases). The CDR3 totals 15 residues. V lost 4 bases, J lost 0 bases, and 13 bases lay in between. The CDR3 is CASSWYRASSYEQYF. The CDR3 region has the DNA TGTGCCAGCAGTTGGTACAGGGCCTCCTCCTACGAGCAGTACTTC.

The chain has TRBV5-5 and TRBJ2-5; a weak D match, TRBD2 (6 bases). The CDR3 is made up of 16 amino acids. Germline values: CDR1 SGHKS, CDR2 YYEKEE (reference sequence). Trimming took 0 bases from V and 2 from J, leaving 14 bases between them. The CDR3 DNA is TGTGCCAGCAGCTTGGTCGCGGGGCGGTTACAAGAGACCCAGTACTTC. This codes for CASSLVAGRLQETQYF. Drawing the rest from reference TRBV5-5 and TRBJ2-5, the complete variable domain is DAGVTQSPTHLIKTRGQQVTLRCSPISGHKSVSWYQQVLGQGPQFIFQYYEKEERGRGNFPDRFSARQFPNYSSELNVNALLLGDSALYLCASSLVAGRLQETQYFGPGTRLLVL.

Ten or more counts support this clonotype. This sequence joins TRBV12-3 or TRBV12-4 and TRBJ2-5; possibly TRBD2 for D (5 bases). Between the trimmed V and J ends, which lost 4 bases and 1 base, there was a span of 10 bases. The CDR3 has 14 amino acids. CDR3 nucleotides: TGTGCCAGCAGTTCTGAGGGATTCCAAGAGACCCAGTACTTC. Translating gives CASSSEGFQETQYF.